These 18 T cell receptor beta chains originate from one sample sequenced in a study of cytomegalovirus exposure and HLA in healthy donors (dated 2017 in TCRdb). The receptor library was made with the immunoSEQ multiplex PCR assay. A mixture of 60 forward primers for TCR Vbeta segments and 13 reverse primers for TCR Jbeta segments was used in the multiplex PCR. The immuneACCESS repertoire file appears here via TCRdb, limited to in-frame rearrangements. These files lack a portion of the clones; in checked studies, under half of the deficit traces to unresolved V genes, and the cause of the others is not known. The sample table records about 150,000 clones; less than 80% of these occur just once. Around 1.8% of the sample rests with the top ten. The sequencing sample was made of PBMCs. These receptors were obtained from a female donor in good health and CMV-seropositive.

This chain joins TRBV5-6 and TRBJ1-4; TRBD1 matches 7 bases. The CDR3 contains 16 residues. V dropped 2 bases and J dropped 8; count of bases not matched to a gene: 12. Germline V gene sequence: CDR1 SGHDT, CDR2 YYEEEE. Written as DNA, the CDR3 is TGTGCCAGCAGCTTCTTTGGCGGGACAGCTCAGGAAAAACTGTTTTTT. It encodes CASSFFGGTAQEKLFF.

V gene TRBV2 combines with J gene TRBJ2-7; 8 bases map to TRBD1. The CDR3 extends over 14 amino acids. Germline V CDR1 and CDR2: SNHLY, FYNNEI. V lost 7 bases, J lost 2 bases, and 7 bases stayed unmatched. Here the CDR3 reads CASNRDRGAYEQYF. DNA of the CDR3: TGTGCCAGCAACAGAGACAGGGGCGCCTACGAGCAGTACTTC.

The CDR3 loop reads CASSSGTREKETQYF. In DNA form, the CDR3 reads TGCGCCAGCAGCTCCGGGACTAGAGAAAAAGAGACCCAGTACTTC. J is TRBJ2-5 and V is TRBV5-1, with TRBD2 matching over 8 bases. This CDR3 contains 15 residues. V was pared by 3 bases and J by 3 bases, with 7 bases of the junction left unmatched. In germline, CDR1 is SGHRS, CDR2 YFSETQ.

The chain employs TRBV2 and TRBJ1-3, with D possibly TRBD1 on 6 matching bases. V lost 5 bases, J lost 0 bases, and 11 bases lay in between. The CDR3 is made up of 15 amino acids. Germline CDR1 SNHLY, CDR2 FYNNEI. The CDR3 region has the DNA TGTGCCAGCAGTACCAAGGGACACTCTGGAAACACCATATATTTT. It is translated as CASSTKGHSGNTIYF.

CDR3 residues: CASSPGLAGTGELFF. In DNA, the CDR3 is TGTGCCAGCAGCCCGGGACTAGCAGGAACCGGGGAGCTGTTTTTT. The chain recombines TRBV6-4 with TRBJ2-2, with 9 nucleotides matching TRBD2. The CDR3 totals 15 residues. Germline V gene data show CDR1 as MRHNA and CDR2 as SNTAGT. V lost 6 bases and J lost 5; bases outside the gene matches: 7.

The chain employs TRBV6-1 and TRBJ2-1, with TRBD2 as a possible D gene (5 bases). From germline, CDR1 is MNHNS and CDR2 SASEGT. The CDR3 totals 14 residues. V was pared by 4 bases and J by 3 bases, with 10 bases between. CDR3 in amino acids: CASSAEVDYNEQFF. In DNA form, the CDR3 reads TGTGCCAGCAGTGCGGAGGTTGACTACAATGAGCAGTTCTTC.

CDR3 sequence reads: CASSQAGGPGEQYF. CDR3 coding DNA: TGTGCCAGCAGCCAAGCGGGAGGGCCGGGAGAGCAGTACTTC. The gene calls are TRBV5-4 and TRBJ2-7; 10 nucleotides line up with TRBD2. The V gene end was trimmed by 4 bases and the J gene end by 7 bases; junction bases not matched to a gene: 8. There are 14 residues in the CDR3. CDR1 SGHNT and CDR2 YYREEE come from the germline V gene (reference sequence).

The V gene is TRBV25-1, the J gene TRBJ2-1; TRBD2 agrees at 10 bases. Germline CDR1 MGHDK, CDR2 SYGVNS. This CDR3 region has 15 residues. V lost 5 bases to trimming and J lost 7 bases; unmatched junction nucleotides: 8. The CDR3 DNA reads as TGTGCCAGCAGTTCCGGGACTAGCGCTGATAATGAGCAGTTCTTC. Translation gives CASSSGTSADNEQFF.

The genes are TRBV5-1 and TRBJ2-7; 10 nucleotides match TRBD2. Trimming took 1 base from V and 3 from J; bases not matched to a gene: 1. The length of the CDR3 is 14 residues. Germline values: CDR1 SGHRS, CDR2 YFSETQ. This CDR3 is CASSLTSGVYEQYF. CDR3 nucleotide sequence: TGCGCCAGCAGCTTGACTAGCGGGGTCTACGAGCAGTACTTC.

J is TRBJ2-1 and V is TRBV6-1; TRBD2 matches 7 bases. V lost 3 bases and J lost 8; bases outside the gene matches: 10. Germline CDR1 MNHNS, CDR2 SASEGT. The CDR3 runs to 15 residues. CDR3 bases: TGTGCCAGCAGTGAGGGGACTACCTGGGGGGATGAGCAGTTCTTC. It encodes CASSEGTTWGDEQFF.

The chain couples TRBV7-2 to TRBJ1-1, with TRBD1 matching over 8 bases. V lost 5 bases and J lost 3; bases outside the gene matches: 2. This CDR3 has 13 residues. Germline V CDR1 and CDR2: SGHTA, FQGNSA. As DNA, the CDR3 is TGTGCCAGCAGCATACAGGGGGACACTGAAGCTTTCTTT. Encoded protein: CASSIQGDTEAFF.

This chain connects TRBV11-2 to TRBJ2-7; 7 bases are a match to TRBD2. The CDR3 is made up of 13 amino acids. J lost 3 bases, V lost 3 bases, and 2 bases had no gene match. Germline loops: CDR1 SGHAT, CDR2 FQNNGV. CDR3 loop: CASSFPSGYEQYF. The CDR3, as DNA: TGTGCCAGCAGCTTCCCTAGCGGCTACGAGCAGTACTTC.

This clone occurred a few times. The gene calls are TRBV30 and TRBJ1-3; D perhaps matches TRBD1 (6 bases). V lost 2 bases and J lost 0, with 20 bases in between. This CDR3 has 18 residues. CDR1 is GTSNPN, CDR2 SVGIG, per germline (reference sequence). CDR3 in DNA: TGTGCCTGGAGTCGTGGACAGAGAGGACCCTACTCTGGAAACACCATATATTTT. Encoded protein: CAWSRGQRGPYSGNTIYF.

The CDR3 is CATQLQGSGNSPLHF. CDR3 coding DNA: TGTGCCACCCAATTACAGGGATCCGGTAATTCACCCCTCCACTTT. The gene calls are TRBV6-5 and TRBJ1-6; D might be TRBD1 (6 bases). The CDR3 contains 15 residues. Trimming removed 10 bases at V and 6 bases at J, with 19 bases between. Germline V gives CDR1 MNHEY, CDR2 SVGAGI.

V is TRBV28 and J is TRBJ2-7; 10 bases map to TRBD2. CDR3 length: 15 residues. V lost 7 bases to trimming and J lost 3 bases; unmatched junction nucleotides: 9. Germline V gene lookup returns CDR1 MDHEN and CDR2 SYDVKM. Here the CDR3 reads CASKSGGALHYEQYF. The CDR3 bases are TGTGCCAGCAAGAGCGGGGGGGCGCTTCACTACGAGCAGTACTTC. The complete variable domain, with remaining parts taken from reference TRBV28 and TRBJ2-7, reads DVKVTQSSRYLVKRTGEKVFLECVQDMDHENMFWYRQDPGLGLRLIYFSYDVKMKEKGDIPEGYSVSREKKERFSLILESASTNQTSMYLCASKSGGALHYEQYFGPGTRLTVT.

Written as DNA, the CDR3 is TGTGCCAGCAGCTGGCGGGAGGGCTATAATTCACCCCTCCACTTT. Its translation is CASSWREGYNSPLHF. The rearrangement links TRBV5-4 to TRBJ1-6; no definite D call. The V and J ends lost 3 bases and 3 bases respectively, with 10 bases between them. The CDR3 is made up of 15 amino acids. Looked up from germline, CDR1 is SGHNT and CDR2 is YYREEE (reference sequence).

The genes are TRBV14 and TRBJ2-1; D is ambiguous. This CDR3 contains 16 residues. Germline V gene lookup returns CDR1 SGHDN and CDR2 FVKESK. Trimming cost V 0 bases and J 4 bases, with 13 bases left between them. The DNA for the CDR3 is TGTGCCAGCAGCCAAGATCCAGGCAGGAATTACAATGAGCAGTTCTTC. Amino acid sequence: CASSQDPGRNYNEQFF.

This clone came up a few times. The chain employs TRBV4-1 and TRBJ2-3, with D possibly TRBD2 on 5 matching bases. V was trimmed by 2 bases and J by 0 bases, leaving 12 bases between them. The CDR3 is made up of 16 amino acids. Germline-derived CDR1 and CDR2 are MGHRA and YSYEKL. The CDR3 DNA is TGCGCCAGCAGCCAAAAGGACTTCCCTAGCACAGATACGCAGTATTTT. Translating gives CASSQKDFPSTDTQYF.